This T cell receptor (beta chain) appears in the sequencing data of a study of molecular identifiers for immune sequencing clone quantification. Preparation of naive CD8 libraries involved about 18,000 to 1,000,000 sorted cells and 10%, 30% or 50% RNA. Germline loops: CDR1 SQVTM, CDR2 ANQGSEA. CDR3 length: 12 residues. Trimming removed 4 bases at V and 7 bases at J, with 10 bases between. TCRdb re-called the PCR reads through MiXCR, storing one row per CDR3 protein. The sample holds about 320,000 distinct CDR3 sequences, about 21% seen once. Many counts were recorded for this clonotype. V gene TRBV29-1 combines with J gene TRBJ2-2; D is ambiguous. Source material: naive CD8+ T cells from blood, with Jurkat cell RNA spiked in. Subset here: FACS-sorted CD8+CD4-CCR7+CD45RA+ naive T cells. This TCR came from a human donor in good health. Some libraries in this study had Jurkat cell RNA spiked in. The CDR3 is CSVVLGFGELFF. CDR3 in DNA: TGCAGCGTTGTCCTGGGGTTCGGGGAGCTGTTTTTT.